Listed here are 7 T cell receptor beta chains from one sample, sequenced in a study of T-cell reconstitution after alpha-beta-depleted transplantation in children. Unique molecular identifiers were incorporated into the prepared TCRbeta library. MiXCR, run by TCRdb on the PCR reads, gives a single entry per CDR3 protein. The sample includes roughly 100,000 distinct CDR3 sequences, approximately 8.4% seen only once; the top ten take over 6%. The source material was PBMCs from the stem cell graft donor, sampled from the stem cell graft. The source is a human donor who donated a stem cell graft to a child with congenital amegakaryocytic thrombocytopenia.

CDR3 loop: CASSQDVQGPGVPLHF. DNA for the CDR3: TGCGCCAGCAGCCAAGATGTTCAAGGTCCCGGGGTACCCCTCCACTTT. This chain uses TRBV4-3 with TRBJ1-6, with D uncertain. V was shortened by 0 bases and J by 12 bases, with 18 bases between the two germline ends. The CDR3 sequence is 16 residues long. The V gene's germline CDR1 is LGHNA and CDR2 YSLEER.

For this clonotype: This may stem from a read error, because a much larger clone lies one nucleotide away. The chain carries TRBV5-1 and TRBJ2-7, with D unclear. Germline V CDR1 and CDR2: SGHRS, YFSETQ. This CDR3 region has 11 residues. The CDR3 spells CASSDFYKQYF. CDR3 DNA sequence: TGCGCCAGCAGCGACTTCTACAAGCAGTACTTC.

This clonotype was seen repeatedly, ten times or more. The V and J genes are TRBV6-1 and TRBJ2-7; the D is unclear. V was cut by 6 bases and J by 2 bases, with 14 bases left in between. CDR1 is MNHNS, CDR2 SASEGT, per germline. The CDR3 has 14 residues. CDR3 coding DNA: TGTGCCAGCAGCGCCCACACGGAAGCCTACGAGCAGTACTTC. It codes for CASSAHTEAYEQYF.

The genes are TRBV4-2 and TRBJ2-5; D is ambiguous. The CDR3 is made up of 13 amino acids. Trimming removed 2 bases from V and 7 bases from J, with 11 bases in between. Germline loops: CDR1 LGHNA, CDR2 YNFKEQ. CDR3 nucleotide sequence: TGTGCCAGCAGCCAAAATCTGGAAGGGACCCAGTACTTC. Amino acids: CASSQNLEGTQYF.

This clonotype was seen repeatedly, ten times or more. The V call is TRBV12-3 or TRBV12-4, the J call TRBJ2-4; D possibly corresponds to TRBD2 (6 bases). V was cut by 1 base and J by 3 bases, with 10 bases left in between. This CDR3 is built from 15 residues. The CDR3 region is CASSLGGGGKNIQYF. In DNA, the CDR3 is TGTGCCAGCAGTTTAGGGGGAGGCGGCAAAAACATTCAGTACTTC.

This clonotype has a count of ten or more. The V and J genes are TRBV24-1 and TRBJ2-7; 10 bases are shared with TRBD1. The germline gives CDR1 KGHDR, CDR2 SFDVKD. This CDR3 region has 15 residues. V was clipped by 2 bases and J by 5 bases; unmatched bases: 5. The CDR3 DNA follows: TGTGCCACCAGTGATTGGGGGACAGGGGAACACGAGCAGTACTTC. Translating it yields CATSDWGTGEHEQYF.

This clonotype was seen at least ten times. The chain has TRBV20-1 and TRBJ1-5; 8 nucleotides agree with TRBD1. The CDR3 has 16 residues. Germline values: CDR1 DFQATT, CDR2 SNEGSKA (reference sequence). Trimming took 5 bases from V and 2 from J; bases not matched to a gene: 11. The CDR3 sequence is CSALGQGADGNQPQHF. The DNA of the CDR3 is TGCAGTGCTTTGGGGCAGGGGGCGGATGGCAATCAGCCCCAGCATTTT.